This is a list of T cell receptor beta chains from one sample in a study of OX40 agonist ivuxolimab in advanced cancers. The repertoire was sequenced with immunoSEQ multiplex PCR; TCRdb's copy has only in-frame clones and lacks some. The table has under 70,000 clones, just over 85% seen once. The starting material was CD4+ or CD8+ T cells sorted from blood, obtained in a trial of the OX40 agonist ivuxolimab. These receptors were taken from an adult with an advanced solid tumor such as melanoma, head and neck, liver or kidney cancer. Each CDR3 is given with its conserved first and last residue. D genes are given only for firm matches. Size is stated for part of the rows, as once, few or many counts, or as a class when the clone is expanded.

D	V	size	J	CDR3	DNA
-	TRBV10-3	-	TRBJ2-3	CAISEQQGSTDTQYF	TGTGCCATCAGTGAGCAACAGGGTAGCACAGATACGCAGTATTTT
-	TRBV11-3	-	TRBJ1-4	CASSQEPGEKLFF	TGTGCCAGCTCTCAGGAGCCAGGTGAAAAACTGTTTTTT
-	TRBV7-3	-	TRBJ1-2	CASSLNVGGGYTF	TGTGCCAGCAGCTTAAACGTGGGGGGTGGCTACACCTTC
-	TRBV10-2	-	TRBJ2-1	CASSKLADGSYNEQFF	TGCGCCAGCAGTAAATTAGCGGATGGCTCCTACAATGAGCAGTTCTTC
TRBD2	TRBV5-6	-	TRBJ2-1	CASSGGLAGDQFF	TGTGCCAGCAGCGGGGGACTAGCGGGAGACCAGTTCTTC
-	TRBV5-1	few	TRBJ2-7	CASSLPGASAYEQYF	TGCGCCAGCAGCTTGCCCGGAGCTTCTGCCTACGAGCAGTACTTC
TRBD1	TRBV5-1	-	TRBJ1-1	CASSLTGQGDTEAFF	TGCGCCAGCAGCTTGACGGGACAGGGGGACACTGAAGCTTTCTTT
TRBD2	TRBV9	-	TRBJ2-3	CASSVASGTDTQYF	TGTGCCAGCAGCGTAGCTAGCGGGACAGATACGCAGTATTTT
TRBD2	TRBV6-1	-	TRBJ2-7	CASSSPGGEYF	TGTGCCAGCAGTTCCCCGGGGGGGGAGTACTTC
TRBD2	TRBV18	-	TRBJ2-1	CASSPRPRGASGRSYNEQFF	TGTGCCAGCTCACCACGGCCACGGGGGGCTAGCGGGAGGTCGTACAATGAGCAGTTCTTC
-	TRBV11-2	-	TRBJ2-5	CASSPGVTQYF	TGTGCCAGCAGCCCTGGGGTGACCCAGTACTTC
TRBD1	TRBV7-2	-	TRBJ1-5	CASSLDRGKDQPQHF	TGTGCCAGCAGCTTGGACAGGGGAAAGGATCAGCCCCAGCATTTT
-	TRBV7-9	-	TRBJ1-4	CASSLALSQSNEKLFF	TGTGCCAGCAGCTTAGCGCTATCACAGTCTAATGAAAAACTGTTTTTT
TRBD2	TRBV6-6	-	TRBJ2-7	CASSLRSAGDYEQYF	TGTGCCAGCAGCCTACGGTCCGCGGGAGACTACGAGCAGTACTTC
TRBD2	TRBV5-6	once	TRBJ2-7	CASSLFGLADSYEQYF	TGTGCCAGCAGCTTGTTTGGGCTAGCGGACTCCTACGAGCAGTACTTC
TRBD1	TRBV29-1	-	TRBJ2-7	CSGSQGPYEQYF	TGCAGCGGTTCACAGGGGCCCTACGAGCAGTACTTC
TRBD2	TRBV4-2	-	TRBJ2-5	CASSQDGLAGGRETQYF	TGTGCCAGCAGCCAAGATGGACTAGCGGGAGGCAGGGAGACCCAGTACTTC
-	TRBV11-2	-	TRBJ2-7	CASSSSDGMVYEQYF	TGTGCCAGCAGCTCCAGTGACGGGATGGTTTACGAGCAGTACTTC
TRBD1	TRBV18	-	TRBJ1-3	CASSRGTGLTGNTIYF	TGTGCCAGCTCACGAGGGACAGGGTTAACTGGAAACACCATATATTTT
TRBD1	TRBV11-2	-	TRBJ1-1	CASSLGYRGTEAFF	TGTGCCAGCAGCTTAGGTTACAGGGGTACTGAAGCTTTCTTT
-	TRBV10-3	-	TRBJ2-7	CAISGRIDGSYEQYF	TGTGCCATCAGTGGACGGATAGATGGTTCCTACGAGCAGTACTTC
-	TRBV6-5	-	TRBJ1-2	CATRRRGLNYGYTF	TGTGCCACCCGCCGTCGGGGTTTGAACTATGGCTACACCTTC
-	TRBV30	-	TRBJ2-3	CAWSTSGATDTQYF	TGTGCCTGGTCTACTTCGGGAGCAACAGATACGCAGTATTTT
TRBD2	TRBV28	once	TRBJ2-7	CASSSMGEGSYEQYF	TGTGCCAGCAGTTCGATGGGGGAGGGTTCCTACGAGCAGTACTTC
-	TRBV11-2	-	TRBJ2-5	CASSLARYETQYF	TGTGCCAGCAGCTTAGCTAGATATGAGACCCAGTACTTC
TRBD2	TRBV30	-	TRBJ2-1	CAWVRGTSSNNEQFF	TGTGCCTGGGTCCGGGGGACTAGCAGTAACAATGAGCAGTTCTTC
-	TRBV5-5	few	TRBJ1-5	CASSLAGTSNQPQHF	TGTGCCAGCAGCTTGGCAGGGACTAGCAATCAGCCCCAGCATTTT